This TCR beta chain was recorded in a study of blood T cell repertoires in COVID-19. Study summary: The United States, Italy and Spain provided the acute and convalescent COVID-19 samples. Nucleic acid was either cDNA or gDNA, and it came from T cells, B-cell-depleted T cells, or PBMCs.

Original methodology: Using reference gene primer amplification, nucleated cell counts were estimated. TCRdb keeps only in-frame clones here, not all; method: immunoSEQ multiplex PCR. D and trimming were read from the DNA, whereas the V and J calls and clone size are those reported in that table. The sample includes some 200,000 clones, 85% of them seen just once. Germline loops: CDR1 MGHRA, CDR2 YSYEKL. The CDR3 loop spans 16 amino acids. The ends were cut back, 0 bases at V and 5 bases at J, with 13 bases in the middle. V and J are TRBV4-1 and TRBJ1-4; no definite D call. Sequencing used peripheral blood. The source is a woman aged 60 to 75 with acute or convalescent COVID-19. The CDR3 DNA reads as TGCGCCAGCAGCCAAGAACTCGGCAGACTAAATGAAAAACTGTTTTTT. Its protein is CASSQELGRLNEKLFF.